This T cell receptor beta chain appears in the sequencing data of a study of control samples from healthy donors and cancer patients. CDR1 SGHVS and CDR2 FQNEAQ come from the germline V gene. The V and J ends lost 5 bases and 7 bases respectively, with 17 bases between them. CDR3 size: 15 residues. Measured with immunoSEQ multiplex PCR; TCRdb has only the in-frame clones, and not every one. Found here are 110,000 or so clones, approximately 80% of them singletons; the top ten hold about 5.9%. This sequence originates from a man between 18 and 29 years old in good health. The V gene is TRBV7-8, the J gene TRBJ1-4; possibly TRBD1 for D (5 bases). Sequenced input: blood. CDR3 region: CASSPAQGRGEKLFF. Written as DNA, the CDR3 is TGTGCCAGCAGCCCGGCGCAGGGTCGGGGTGAAAAACTGTTTTTT.